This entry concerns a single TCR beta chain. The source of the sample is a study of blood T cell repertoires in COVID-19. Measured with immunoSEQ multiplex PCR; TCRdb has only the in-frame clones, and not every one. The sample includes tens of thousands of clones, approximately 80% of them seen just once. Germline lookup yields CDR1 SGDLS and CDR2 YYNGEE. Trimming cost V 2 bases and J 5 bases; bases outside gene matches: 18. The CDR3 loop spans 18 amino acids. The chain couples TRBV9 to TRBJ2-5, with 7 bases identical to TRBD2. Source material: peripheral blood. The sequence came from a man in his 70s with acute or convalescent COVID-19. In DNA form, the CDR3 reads TGTGCCAGCAGCGTTGGGAGGGGAAGCGCCCAAGGGATGGAGACCCAGTACTTC. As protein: CASSVGRGSAQGMETQYF.